This is a list of T cell receptor beta chains from one sample in a study of shared clonotypes between healthy human individuals. Some clones are missing from TCRdb's copy, which holds only in-frame ones; the method was immunoSEQ multiplex PCR. The table has about 470,000 clones, roughly 83% seen once. The sequenced sample was PBMCs. These receptors came from a middle-aged woman in good health. Some clones in this sample may be carry-over from other donors' samples. Both conserved end residues are part of each CDR3. A D gene is named only where the DNA matches it firmly. Size values are once, few and many counts, or a class for expanded clones, and some rows have none.

TRBJ2-7	.	.	13	TRBV10-3	TGTGCCATCAGTGAATGGGGGGGCCTAGAGCAGTACTTC	CAISEWGGLEQYF
TRBJ1-1	.	.	14	TRBV5-1	TGCGCCAGCAGCTTGAGCTTGGACAAACAAGAAGCTTTCTTT	CASSLSLDKQEAFF
TRBJ2-7	many	.	12	TRBV7-2	TGTGCCAGCAGCCGGACACCCGGGGAGCAGTACTTC	CASSRTPGEQYF
TRBJ1-2	few	TRBD1	15	TRBV28	TGTGCCAGCAGTCCCGCGGGACAGGGACACTATGGCTACACCTTC	CASSPAGQGHYGYTF
TRBJ2-3	.	.	12	TRBV7-2	TGTGCCAGCAGCTCCTACGCAGATACGCAGTATTTT	CASSSYADTQYF
TRBJ1-4	few	TRBD1	14	TRBV6-1	TGTGCCAGCAGGGGACAGCGGGAAGTTGAAAAACTGTTTTTT	CASRGQREVEKLFF
TRBJ1-1	.	.	14	TRBV12-5	TGTGCTAGTGGCCGGAGCGTGGGGGACACTGAAGCTTTCTTT	CASGRSVGDTEAFF
TRBJ2-5	.	TRBD1	15	TRBV19	TGTGCCAGTAGTGTCCGGACAGGGGGCGCGGAGACCCAGTACTTC	CASSVRTGGAETQYF
TRBJ2-2	few	TRBD2	16	TRBV7-6	TGTGCCAGCAGCTTAGCGGCTAGCGGGAAGACCGGGGAGCTGTTTTTT	CASSLAASGKTGELFF
TRBJ2-1	.	.	14	TRBV5-4	TGTGCCAGCAGCCCCTATGGCTCCTACAATGAGCAGTTCTTC	CASSPYGSYNEQFF
TRBJ2-3	.	.	14	TRBV6-6	TGTGCCAGCAGCTCCGACAGGAACCCAGATACGCAGTATTTT	CASSSDRNPDTQYF
TRBJ1-1	.	.	14	TRBV7-2	TGTGCCAGCAGCCCGGGGGGGGTTCAGACTGAAGCTTTCTTT	CASSPGGVQTEAFF
TRBJ2-7	few	.	14	TRBV28	TGTGCCAGCAGTCTTCTTCCCATTGCCTACGAGCAGTACTTC	CASSLLPIAYEQYF
TRBJ2-5	.	.	14	TRBV7-2	TGTGCCAGCAACTACCACAGGGATCCGGGGACCCAGTACTTC	CASNYHRDPGTQYF
TRBJ2-5	.	TRBD1	18	TRBV5-1	TGCGCCAGCAGCTTGGGAGGGGGACAGGGGAATTCGGGGAAGACCCAGTACTTC	CASSLGGGQGNSGKTQYF
TRBJ1-5	.	TRBD1	19	TRBV15	TGTGCCACCAGCAGAGTCGGGCAGGGGGCTTCGATTAGCAATCAGCCCCAGCATTTT	CATSRVGQGASISNQPQHF
TRBJ1-2	once	TRBD1	15	TRBV19	TGTGCCAGTAGTGCCCGACAGGGGGCCTTTCTAAGCTACACCTTC	CASSARQGAFLSYTF
TRBJ1-2	.	.	15	TRBV4-3	TGCGCCAGCAGCCAAGAGGGGTCAGGGTACTATGGCTACACCTTC	CASSQEGSGYYGYTF
TRBJ2-3	.	.	14	TRBV11-3	TGTGCCAGCAGCTTAGCGCATCATGCGGATACGCAGTATTTT	CASSLAHHADTQYF
TRBJ2-5	.	.	13	TRBV7-3	TGTGCCAGCAGCTTAGGGCCAGCCGAGACCCAGTACTTC	CASSLGPAETQYF
TRBJ2-7	.	TRBD1	13	TRBV11-3	TGTGCCAGCAGCTTCGCAGGGGGCTACGAGCAGTACTTC	CASSFAGGYEQYF
TRBJ1-3	.	.	14	TRBV6-4	TGTGCCAGGGTGGGAGATATGGAGTCAAACACCATATATTTT	CARVGDMESNTIYF
TRBJ1-3	.	TRBD1	15	TRBV7-2	TGTGCCAGCAGCCCTGGGACAGGGTCTGGAAACACCATATATTTT	CASSPGTGSGNTIYF
TRBJ2-5	.	TRBD2	12	TRBV30	TGTGCCTGGGAAGGCGGGGGGGAGACCCAGTACTTC	CAWEGGGETQYF
TRBJ1-1	.	.	12	TRBV30	TGTGCATGGAGTTCAGGGCCCCCTGAAGCTTTCTTT	CAWSSGPPEAFF
TRBJ2-1	once	.	14	TRBV7-2	TGTGCCAGCAGCTTAGGGCGGGCGGGCAATGAGCAGTTCTTC	CASSLGRAGNEQFF
TRBJ2-5	.	TRBD1	15	TRBV7-2	TGTGCCAGCAGCCCCCAGACGGACAGGGGGGAGACCCAGTACTTC	CASSPQTDRGETQYF
TRBJ2-1	few	.	15	TRBV6-1	TGTGCCAGCCTAGGGGGTTGGGGCTCCTACAATGAGCAGTTCTTC	CASLGGWGSYNEQFF
TRBJ1-4	.	TRBD1	15	TRBV15	TGTGCCACCAGCCGGGACAGGGGCCGGGGTGAAAAACTGTTTTTT	CATSRDRGRGEKLFF
TRBJ1-2	.	TRBD1	14	TRBV5-1	TGCGCCAGCAGGAGACAGGGCGGAGACTATGGCTACACCTTC	CASRRQGGDYGYTF
TRBJ2-7	.	.	13	TRBV2	TGTGCCAGCAGTGCCGGGAACTCTCACGAGCAGTACTTC	CASSAGNSHEQYF
TRBJ2-2	.	TRBD1	16	TRBV28	TGTGCCAGCAGACACGACAGGGGGCAGGGCACCGGGGAGCTGTTTTTT	CASRHDRGQGTGELFF
TRBJ1-1	many	.	13	TRBV28	TGTGCCAGCACTAACCCGGGGCACACTGAAGCTTTCTTT	CASTNPGHTEAFF
TRBJ2-3	.	.	11	TRBV11-2	TGTGCCAGCGGCCCGCAGCATACGCAGTATTTT	CASGPQHTQYF
TRBJ2-5	.	.	15	TRBV6-6	TGTGCCAGCATGAGGGGGGCGGCGGCCCAAGAGACCCAGTACTTC	CASMRGAAAQETQYF
TRBJ2-5	.	TRBD2	16	TRBV10-1	TGCGCCAGCAGTGAGTCGCGGGAGCCGCCCCAAGAGACCCAGTACTTC	CASSESREPPQETQYF
TRBJ1-6	.	.	12	TRBV28	TGTGCCAGCAGTTTCCCAGGACGACCCCTCCACTTT	CASSFPGRPLHF
TRBJ1-2	few	TRBD1	15	TRBV5-6	TGTGCCAGCAGCCCGGGGACAGGGGGTTACTATGGCTACACCTTC	CASSPGTGGYYGYTF
TRBJ2-3	.	.	13	TRBV30	TGTGCCTGGAGTGCTGGCGGAGCCTATACGCAGTATTTT	CAWSAGGAYTQYF
TRBJ1-2	.	.	14	TRBV6-5	TGTGCCAGCAGTTACTTAGGGGGGAAGTATGGCTACACCTTC	CASSYLGGKYGYTF
TRBJ2-3	.	.	12	TRBV5-6	TGTGCCAGCAGCTTGGGGCGGGATACGCAGTATTTT	CASSLGRDTQYF